Below, 13 T cell receptor beta chains from the same sample are listed, as sequenced in a study of T-cell memory formation after mild COVID-19 (dated by TCRdb to the early 2020s). Receptor amplification or capture employed 5' RACE. The sequencer listed for this sample is Illumina NovaSeq 6000. The public sequencing data were trimmed at Q25 with fastp and processed into clonotypes with MiXCR by TCRdb, which kept only in-frame beta chains. Duplicate CDR3 protein sequences are folded into a single record with the most common DNA and genes. This sample comprises 550,000 to 700,000 distinct CDR3 sequences, about 20% of them detected only once. Around 11% of the sample rests with the top ten. The sample consisted of PBMCs or a T cell subset sorted from them (not recorded which). These receptors came from an adult woman who had mild COVID-19 (a few samples of this study predate the infection). The sample titles of this study are shuffled in the database, so cell type and time point are left out; the donor was told from shared clones.

This clonotype has just a few counts. The chain links TRBV6-6 to TRBJ2-5; tentatively, D is TRBD2 (5 bases). The V gene's germline CDR1 is MNHNY and CDR2 SVGAGI (reference sequence). CDR3 length: 13 residues. The germline V and J ends were trimmed by 7 bases and 1 base, with 10 bases remaining between them. The DNA of the CDR3 is TGTGCCAGCATCCCCAGCGGCCAAGAGACCCAGTACTTC. It encodes CASIPSGQETQYF.

This clonotype was counted only a few times. This rearrangement joins TRBV27 to TRBJ1-1; tentative D call: TRBD1 (5 bases). The V gene's germline CDR1 is MNHEY and CDR2 SMNVEV (reference sequence). V was trimmed by 8 bases and J by 1 base, leaving 11 bases between them. The CDR3 is 13 residues long. CDR3 nucleotide sequence: TGTGCCAGCCTCCGGCAGGGGAACACTGAAGCTTTCTTT. Protein sequence: CASLRQGNTEAFF.

The V gene is TRBV6-2 or TRBV6-3, the J gene TRBJ2-3; 7 nucleotides match TRBD2. Looked up from germline, CDR1 is MNHEY and CDR2 is SVGEGT. V shed 0 bases and J 3 bases; nucleotides not matched to a gene: 9. CDR3 length equals 17 residues. This chain's CDR3 is CASSYSARGDGTDTQYF. CDR3 DNA: TGTGCCAGCAGTTACTCAGCACGGGGGGACGGGACAGATACGCAGTATTTT.

The chain has TRBV27 and TRBJ1-2, with 7 bases aligning to TRBD1. Germline CDR1 is MNHEY and CDR2 is SMNVEV (reference sequence). CDR3 length: 17 amino acids. Unmatched junction bases numbered 13, after V lost 4 bases and J lost 2 bases. This CDR3 reads CASSSRRGQSLNYGYTF. The CDR3 DNA reads TGTGCCAGCAGTTCGCGCCGGGGACAGAGCTTGAACTATGGCTACACCTTC.

In its sample, this clonotype was seen many times. Compared with germline, one end of the junction differs, possibly owing to a read error. The chain couples TRBV5-1 to TRBJ2-7; D is ambiguous. The germline V gene has CDR1 SGHRS and CDR2 YFSETQ. The CDR3 consists of 12 residues. As DNA, the CDR3 is TGTGCCAGCAGCTTAGACCGGTACGAGCAGTACTTC. It translates to CASSLDRYEQYF.

The V and J genes are TRBV18 and TRBJ2-3; the D gene could be TRBD1 or TRBD2 (5 bases each). Per germline, CDR1 KGHSH and CDR2 LQKENI. The CDR3 spans 15 residues. V was shortened by 3 bases and J by 6 bases, with 16 bases between the two germline ends. CDR3 sequence: CASSPSRAGTDTQYF. The CDR3 region has the DNA TGTGCCAGCTCACCCTCCCGGGCTGGGACCGATACGCAGTATTTT.

The chain links TRBV12-3 or TRBV12-4 to TRBJ1-1; D remains unclear. The V end was cut by 4 bases, the J end by 3 bases, with 12 bases between. The CDR3 is 14 residues long. In DNA form, the CDR3 reads TGTGCCAGCAGTTCCGGGATCGGGGACACTGAAGCTTTCTTT. Residues: CASSSGIGDTEAFF.

In its sample, this clonotype was seen many times. The genes are TRBV9 and TRBJ2-3; D gene uncertain. The CDR3 covers 14 residues. The V gene lost 0 bases and the J gene lost 0 bases, with 5 bases spanning the gap. Germline CDR1 reads SGDLS; CDR2 reads YYNGEE. CDR3 protein: CASSVGGSTDTQYF. For the CDR3, the DNA is TGTGCCAGCAGCGTAGGGGGTAGCACAGATACGCAGTATTTT.

The chain combines TRBV6-5 with TRBJ2-7; tentatively, D is TRBD1 or TRBD2 (5 bases each). The CDR3 extends over 15 amino acids. Germline CDR1 MNHEY, CDR2 SVGAGI. V was cut by 2 bases and J by 3 bases, with 14 bases left in between. The CDR3 sequence: CASSYPRGGGYEQYF. The CDR3 coding sequence is TGTGCCAGCAGTTACCCACGGGGCGGCGGCTACGAGCAGTACTTC.

This clonotype was counted a few times. The V call is TRBV29-1, the J call TRBJ2-3; D unresolved. CDR3 length: 14 amino acids. Trimming took 4 bases from V and 0 from J, leaving 11 bases between them. Germline V gene data show CDR1 as SQVTM and CDR2 as ANQGSEA. The CDR3 loop is CSVGTFSSTDTQYF. In DNA form, the CDR3 reads TGCAGCGTTGGAACATTCTCAAGCACAGATACGCAGTATTTT.

This clonotype was counted a few times. This chain connects TRBV5-5 to TRBJ2-7; the D is unclear. Between the trimmed V and J ends, which lost 5 bases and 3 bases, there was a span of 6 bases. The V gene's germline CDR1 is SGHKS and CDR2 YYEKEE (reference sequence). This CDR3 is built from 11 residues. The DNA of the CDR3 is TGTGCCAGCAGGGAGAACTACGAGCAGTACTTC. Amino acids: CASRENYEQYF.

This clonotype was counted many times. The chain links TRBV7-8 to TRBJ2-4; no clear D gene. This CDR3 region has 14 residues. V shed 1 base and J shed 1 base, with 5 bases lying between them. CDR1 and CDR2 (germline): SGHVS, FQNEAQ. The CDR3: CASSLGAAKNIQYF. The CDR3 nucleotides read TGTGCCAGCAGCTTAGGTGCGGCCAAAAACATTCAGTACTTC.

The genes are TRBV7-6 and TRBJ2-1; D is possibly TRBD2 (5 bases). Between the trimmed V and J ends, which lost 0 bases and 5 bases, there was a span of 17 bases. Per the germline V gene, CDR1 is SGHVS and CDR2 is FNYEAQ. This CDR3 has 17 residues. CDR3 protein: CASSLALPWERDNEQFF. The CDR3, as DNA: TGTGCCAGCAGCTTAGCGCTACCGTGGGAGAGGGACAATGAGCAGTTCTTC.